This record covers a single TCR beta chain. Ten or more counts support this clonotype. It has no known antigen specificity. Base qualities are not recorded, but no much larger clone differs from it by a single base. First-strand cDNA was synthesized with Superscript III and a set of TRAV- and TRBV-specific primers, covering both TCRalpha and TCRbeta chains. An approximately 18-cycle PCR with Phusion amplified the TCRs, pairing a constant-region primer with the adapter that was attached to the V primers. Amplification of the isolated mRNA was done with the MessageAmp II aRNA Amplification Kit, which involved a roughly 15-hour in vitro transcription at 37 degrees C. The Dynabeads mRNA DIRECT Purification Kit was used to isolate mRNA for TCR sequencing. Indexed Illumina adapters were added in a second roughly 25-cycle Phusion PCR, and the resulting products were purified with AMPure XP beads. An Illumina MiniSeq instrument was used to deep-sequence the TCRalpha and TCRbeta libraries. Regarding the original processing steps: Using custom Perl scripts, TCR sequences encoding the same protein were pooled, out-of-frame sequences were removed, and the abundance of each clonotype was computed. Any TCR sequence supported by only a single read was excluded from analysis. Shannon entropy, Gini index, clonality, richness, and the frequency of TCRs shared between repertoires were included as repertoire metrics. TCRdb itself trimmed the public reads at Q25 with fastp, ran MiXCR and retained productive beta chains. When rows share a CDR3 protein, they turn into one entry using the most common DNA and genes. The V and J calls and clone size are TCRdb's, not the authors'. For this sample the table gives 85,000 to 100,000 distinct CDR3 sequences, of which 9.4% were detected only once. Together, the top ten hold more than 0.85% of the sample.

Interpreted using the paper, the time point label stands for: before trial treatment. Donors were enrolled in RACIN, a single-arm phase I dose-escalation trial combining nivolumab, ipilimumab, aspirin, low-dose cyclophosphamide and low-dose radiotherapy. Patients with advanced, TIL-negative solid tumors were considered eligible. The data are from a study of low-dose radiotherapy and immunotherapy resistance in tumors (dated by TCRdb to 2022 to 2024). In the study overall: Cohort 1 received 0.5 Gy per fraction every 2 weeks, with a prescribed total PTV dose of 6.5 Gy. Patients were given nivolumab as a 240 mg flat dose every two weeks and ipilimumab at 1 mg/kg every six weeks, with both drugs delivered intravenously. Eight patients were included in the translational analysis: three from the first dose cohort and the first five from the second dose cohort. Patients took aspirin 300 mg orally once daily for four cycles, starting on cycle 1 day 1. Trial participants were not randomized into treatment groups. In Cohort 2, 1 Gy per fraction was delivered every two weeks, for a total of 13 Gy over 26 weeks. Every two weeks, patients got intravenous cyclophosphamide at 200 mg/m2, given one day ahead of each radiation and immunotherapy administration.

This material consisted of PBMCs, taken before treatment. The source is a male donor with prostate cancer.

The CDR3 protein sequence reads: CASSFSSGPNNEQFF. The sequenced DNA is TGTGCCAGCAGCTTTTCTAGCGGGCCAAACAATGAGCAGTTCTTC. This chain is built from TRBV5-5 and TRBJ2-1; 8 of the junction bases match TRBD2. Clipping removes 2 bases from V and 5 bases from J, with 6 as the unmatched junction base count. From the germline V gene (reference sequence), CDR1 is SGHKS and CDR2 is YYEKEE. CDR3 length: 15 amino acids, cysteine to phenylalanine. Only the CDR3 portion is preserved as DNA: 45 bases, with reading frame beginning at the first base.